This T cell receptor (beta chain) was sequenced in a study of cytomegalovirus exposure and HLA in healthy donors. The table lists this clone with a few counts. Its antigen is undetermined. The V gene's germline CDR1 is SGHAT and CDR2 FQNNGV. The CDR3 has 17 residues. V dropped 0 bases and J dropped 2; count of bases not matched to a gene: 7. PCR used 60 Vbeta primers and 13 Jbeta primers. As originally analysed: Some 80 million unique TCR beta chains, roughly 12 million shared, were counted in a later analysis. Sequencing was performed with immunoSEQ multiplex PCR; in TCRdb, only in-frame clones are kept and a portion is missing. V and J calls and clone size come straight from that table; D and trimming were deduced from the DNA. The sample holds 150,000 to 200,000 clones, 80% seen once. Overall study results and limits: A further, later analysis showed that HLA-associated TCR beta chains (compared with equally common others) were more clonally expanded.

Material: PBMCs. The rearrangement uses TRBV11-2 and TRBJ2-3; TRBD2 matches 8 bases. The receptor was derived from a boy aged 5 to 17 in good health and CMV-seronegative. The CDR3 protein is CASSLEELAVLTDTQYF. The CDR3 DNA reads TGTGCCAGCAGCTTAGAAGAACTAGCGGTTCTCACAGATACGCAGTATTTT.